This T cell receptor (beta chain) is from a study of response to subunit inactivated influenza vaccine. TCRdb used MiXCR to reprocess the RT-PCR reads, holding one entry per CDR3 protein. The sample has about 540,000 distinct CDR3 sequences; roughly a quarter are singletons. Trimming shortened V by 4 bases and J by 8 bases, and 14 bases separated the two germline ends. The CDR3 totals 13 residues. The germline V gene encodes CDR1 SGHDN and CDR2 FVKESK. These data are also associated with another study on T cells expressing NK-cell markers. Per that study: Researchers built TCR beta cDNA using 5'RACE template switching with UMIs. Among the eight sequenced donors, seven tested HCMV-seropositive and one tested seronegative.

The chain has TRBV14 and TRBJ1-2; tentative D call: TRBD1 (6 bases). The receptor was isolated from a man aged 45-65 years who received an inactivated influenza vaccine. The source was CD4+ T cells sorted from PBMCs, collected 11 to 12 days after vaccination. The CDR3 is CASSPFGGAGYTF. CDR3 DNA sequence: TGTGCCAGCAGCCCCTTTGGGGGCGCCGGCTACACCTTC.